Listed below are T cell receptor beta chains from one sample, sequenced in a study of blood T cell repertoires in COVID-19. Using immunoSEQ multiplex PCR, the repertoire was profiled, and TCRdb retains in-frame clones only, with some absent. The sample has about 200,000 clones, around 86% seen once. Sequencing was performed on PBMCs or T cells enriched from blood (not recorded which). Every receptor here comes from a woman in her thirties or forties with acute COVID-19. Each CDR3 is given with its conserved first and last residue. Each record gives: clone size, V gene, J gene, D gene, CDR3 protein, CDR3 DNA. D genes are given only for firm matches. The listing skips clone size in some rows; elsewhere it reads once, few, many or a size class.

>.|TRBV27|TRBJ1-5|.
CASSLSGHQPQHF
TGTGCCAGCAGTTTATCCGGTCATCAGCCCCAGCATTTT
>.|TRBV19|TRBJ1-1|TRBD1
CASSPGARGSEAFF
TGTGCCAGTAGCCCAGGGGCCAGGGGGTCTGAAGCTTTCTTT
>.|TRBV28|TRBJ1-5|.
CASSQGSNQPQHF
TGTGCCAGCAGCCAGGGAAGCAATCAGCCCCAGCATTTT
>.|TRBV5-1|TRBJ2-1|TRBD2
CASRPTSGRAEEQFF
TGCGCCAGCAGACCCACTAGCGGGAGGGCAGAAGAGCAGTTCTTC
>.|TRBV19|TRBJ1-1|.
CASSKMTVGEAFF
TGTGCCAGTAGTAAAATGACAGTAGGTGAAGCTTTCTTT
>once|TRBV5-8|TRBJ1-5|.
CASSLGQRNQPQHF
TGTGCCAGCAGCTTGGGGCAGCGGAATCAGCCCCAGCATTTT
>.|TRBV7-8|TRBJ2-7|.
CASSRGGRSYEQYF
TGTGCCAGCAGCAGGGGGGGGCGCTCCTACGAGCAGTACTTC
>.|TRBV27|TRBJ2-1|TRBD2
CASSLLLAGGVNEQFF
TGTGCCAGCAGTTTATTACTAGCGGGAGGGGTCAATGAGCAGTTCTTC
>.|TRBV27|TRBJ1-1|TRBD1
CASSLDRGGLNTEAFF
TGTGCCAGCAGTTTAGACAGGGGGGGGCTGAACACTGAAGCTTTCTTT
>.|TRBV2|TRBJ2-7|TRBD1
CASSSEGQGSYEQYF
TGTGCCAGCAGTAGTGAGGGACAGGGCTCGTACGAGCAGTACTTC
>.|TRBV19|TRBJ2-2|TRBD1
CAAGMGPGQGLIGELFF
TGTGCCGCAGGGATGGGTCCAGGACAGGGGTTGATCGGGGAGCTGTTTTTT
>.|TRBV18|TRBJ2-6|TRBD2
CASSQARLAGGQLDLSGANVLTF
TGTGCCAGCTCTCAAGCTAGACTAGCGGGAGGGCAACTCGATCTCTCTGGGGCCAACGTCCTGACTTTC
>.|TRBV28|TRBJ1-1|.
CASSSLWTMNTEAFF
TGTGCCAGCAGTTCCCTCTGGACAATGAACACTGAAGCTTTCTTT
>.|TRBV12-5|TRBJ1-5|.
CASGPGETISNQPQHF
TGTGCTAGTGGTCCGGGGGAAACGATTAGCAATCAGCCCCAGCATTTT
>once|TRBV20-1|TRBJ2-7|.
CSVPIDSVGFF
TGCAGTGTCCCCATAGATTCGGTCGGTTTCTTC
>.|TRBV28|TRBJ2-3|.
CASSLRIPGLRDTQYF
TGTGCCAGCAGTCTCCGCATCCCAGGGTTGAGAGATACGCAGTATTTT
>.|TRBV7-9|TRBJ2-5|.
CASSLGSSSPLVETQYF
TGTGCCAGCAGCTTAGGCTCGAGTTCCCCACTAGTCGAGACCCAGTACTTC
>.|TRBV12-3/TRBV12-4|TRBJ1-1|TRBD1
CASREGQGAFF
TGTGCCAGCAGGGAGGGACAGGGCGCTTTCTTT
>.|TRBV5-1|TRBJ2-1|TRBD2
CASSSLAGGGFNEQFF
TGCGCCAGCAGCTCCCTAGCGGGAGGGGGCTTCAATGAGCAGTTCTTC
>.|TRBV21-1|TRBJ2-4|.
CASAVAGGNIQYF
.
>.|TRBV28|TRBJ2-7|.
CASRGISDYEQYF
TGTGCCAGCAGGGGTATCAGCGACTACGAGCAGTACTTC
>.|TRBV7-2|TRBJ2-2|TRBD2
CASSLAGGARTGELFF
TGTGCCAGCAGCTTGGCGGGGGGGGCTCGCACCGGGGAGCTGTTTTTT